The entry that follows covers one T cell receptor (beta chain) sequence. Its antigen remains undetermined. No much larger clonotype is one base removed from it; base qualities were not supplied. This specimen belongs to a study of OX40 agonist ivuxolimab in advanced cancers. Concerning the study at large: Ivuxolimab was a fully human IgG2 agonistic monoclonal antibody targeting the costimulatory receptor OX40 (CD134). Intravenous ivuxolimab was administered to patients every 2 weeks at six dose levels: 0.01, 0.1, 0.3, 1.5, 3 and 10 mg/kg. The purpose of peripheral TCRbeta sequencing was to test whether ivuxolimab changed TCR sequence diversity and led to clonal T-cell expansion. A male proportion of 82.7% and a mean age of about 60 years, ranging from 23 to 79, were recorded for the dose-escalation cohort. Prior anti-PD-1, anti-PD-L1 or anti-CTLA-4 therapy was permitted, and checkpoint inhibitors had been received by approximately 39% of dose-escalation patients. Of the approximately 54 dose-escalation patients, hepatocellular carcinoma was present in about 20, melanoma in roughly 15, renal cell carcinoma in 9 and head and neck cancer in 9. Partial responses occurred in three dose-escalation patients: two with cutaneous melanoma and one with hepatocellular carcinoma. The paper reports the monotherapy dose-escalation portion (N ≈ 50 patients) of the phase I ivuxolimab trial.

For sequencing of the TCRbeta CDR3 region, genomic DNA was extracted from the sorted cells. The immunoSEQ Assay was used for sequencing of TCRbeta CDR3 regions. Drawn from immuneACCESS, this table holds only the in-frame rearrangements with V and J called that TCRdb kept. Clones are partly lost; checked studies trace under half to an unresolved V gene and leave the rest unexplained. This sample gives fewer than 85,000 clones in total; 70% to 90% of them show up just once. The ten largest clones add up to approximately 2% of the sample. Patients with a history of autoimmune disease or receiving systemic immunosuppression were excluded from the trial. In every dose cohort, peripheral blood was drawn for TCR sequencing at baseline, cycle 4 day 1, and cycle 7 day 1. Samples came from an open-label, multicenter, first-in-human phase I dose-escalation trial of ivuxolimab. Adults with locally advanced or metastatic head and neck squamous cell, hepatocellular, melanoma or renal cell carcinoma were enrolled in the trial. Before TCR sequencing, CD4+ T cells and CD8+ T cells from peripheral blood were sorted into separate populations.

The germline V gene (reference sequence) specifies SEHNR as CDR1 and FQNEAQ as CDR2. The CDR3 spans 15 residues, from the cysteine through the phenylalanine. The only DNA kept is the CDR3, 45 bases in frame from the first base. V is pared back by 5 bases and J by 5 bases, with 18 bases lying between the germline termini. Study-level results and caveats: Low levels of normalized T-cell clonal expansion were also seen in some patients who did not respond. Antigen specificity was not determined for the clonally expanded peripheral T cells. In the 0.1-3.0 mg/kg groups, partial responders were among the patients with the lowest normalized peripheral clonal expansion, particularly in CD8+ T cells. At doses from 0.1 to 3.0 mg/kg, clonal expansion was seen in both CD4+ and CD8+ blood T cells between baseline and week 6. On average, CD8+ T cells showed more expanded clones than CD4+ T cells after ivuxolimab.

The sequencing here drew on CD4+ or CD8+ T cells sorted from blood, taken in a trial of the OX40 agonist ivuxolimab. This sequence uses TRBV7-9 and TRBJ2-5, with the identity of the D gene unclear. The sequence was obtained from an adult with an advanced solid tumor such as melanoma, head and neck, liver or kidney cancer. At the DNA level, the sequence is TGTGCCAGCAGCCCCGACGTGTGGCTCGACGAGACCCAGTACTTC. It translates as CASSPDVWLDETQYF.